This paragraph covers one T cell receptor beta chain sequence. In the study's own analysis: Scientists estimated how many nucleated cells there were by amplifying reference gene primers. Sequencing used immunoSEQ multiplex PCR; TCRdb keeps in-frame clones, though not all of them. V, J and clone size are those of that table, while D and trimming were read from the DNA. The sample gives tens of thousands of clones, 82% of which show up once; roughly 3.9% is in the top ten. Germline-derived CDR1 and CDR2 are SQVTM and ANQGSEA. The CDR3 covers 12 residues. V dropped 5 bases and J dropped 5 bases, with 13 bases sitting between them. These data are taken from a study of blood T cell repertoires in COVID-19. Study background: Samples of COVID-19 (acute and convalescent) were obtained from the United States, Italy and Spain. From T cells, B-cell-depleted T cells, or PBMCs came the material, which was cDNA or gDNA.

V usage is TRBV29-1 and J usage is TRBJ2-7; tentatively, D is TRBD2 (6 bases). The receptor comes from a man in his 60s with acute or convalescent COVID-19. The sequenced sample was peripheral blood. This CDR3 is CSVNPGEDEQYF. The CDR3 nucleotides read TGCAGCGTTAACCCGGGGGAGGACGAGCAGTACTTC.